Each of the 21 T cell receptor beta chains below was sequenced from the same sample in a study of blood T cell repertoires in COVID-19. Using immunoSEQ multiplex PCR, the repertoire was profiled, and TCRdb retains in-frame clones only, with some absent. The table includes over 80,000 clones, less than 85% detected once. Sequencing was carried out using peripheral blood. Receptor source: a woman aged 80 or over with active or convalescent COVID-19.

The CDR3 region has the DNA TGTGCCAGCAGTGTCGACAGGGTAGTAGCTGGGGCCAACGTCCTGACTTTC. Translation: CASSVDRVVAGANVLTF. This chain joins TRBV2 and TRBJ2-6; 7 bases fit TRBD1. V dropped 4 bases and J dropped 2; count of bases not matched to a gene: 8. CDR1 and CDR2 (germline): SNHLY, FYNNEI. The CDR3 length is 17 residues.

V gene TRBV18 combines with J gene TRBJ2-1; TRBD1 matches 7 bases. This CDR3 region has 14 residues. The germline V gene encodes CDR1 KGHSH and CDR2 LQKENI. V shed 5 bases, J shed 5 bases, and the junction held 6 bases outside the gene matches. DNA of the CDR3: TGTGCCAGCTCATCGGGACAGATAAACAATGAGCAGTTCTTC. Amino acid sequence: CASSSGQINNEQFF.

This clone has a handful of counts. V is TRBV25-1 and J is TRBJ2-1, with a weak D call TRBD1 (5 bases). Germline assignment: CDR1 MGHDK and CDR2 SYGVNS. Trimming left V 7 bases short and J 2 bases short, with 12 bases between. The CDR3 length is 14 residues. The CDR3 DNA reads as TGTGCCAGCACTGGGGCAGGTACCTACAATGAGCAGTTCTTC. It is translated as CASTGAGTYNEQFF.

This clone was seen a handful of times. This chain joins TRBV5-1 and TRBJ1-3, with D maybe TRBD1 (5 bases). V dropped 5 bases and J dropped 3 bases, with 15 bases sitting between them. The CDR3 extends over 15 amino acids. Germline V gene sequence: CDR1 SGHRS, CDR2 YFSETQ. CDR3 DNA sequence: TGCGCCAGCAGAGAAAGCAGGGTCAGTGGAAACACCATATATTTT. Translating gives CASRESRVSGNTIYF.

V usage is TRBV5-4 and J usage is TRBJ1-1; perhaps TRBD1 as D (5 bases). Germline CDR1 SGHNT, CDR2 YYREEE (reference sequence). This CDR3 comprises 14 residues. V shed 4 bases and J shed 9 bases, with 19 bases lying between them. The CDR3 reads CASSHPDSPLKAFF. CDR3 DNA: TGTGCCAGCAGCCACCCTGACAGTCCTTTAAAAGCTTTCTTT.

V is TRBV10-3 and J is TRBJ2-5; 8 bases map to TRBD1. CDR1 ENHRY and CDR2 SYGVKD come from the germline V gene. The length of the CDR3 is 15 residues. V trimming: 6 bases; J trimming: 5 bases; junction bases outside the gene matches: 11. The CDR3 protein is CAISYDRGPSETQYF. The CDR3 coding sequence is TGTGCCATCAGCTATGACAGGGGACCATCGGAGACCCAGTACTTC.

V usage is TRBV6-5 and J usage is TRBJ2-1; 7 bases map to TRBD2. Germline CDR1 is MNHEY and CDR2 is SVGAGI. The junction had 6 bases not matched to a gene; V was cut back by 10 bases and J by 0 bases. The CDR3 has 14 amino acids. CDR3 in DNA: TGTGCCACGACTGAGCGGGACTCCTACAATGAGCAGTTCTTC. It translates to CATTERDSYNEQFF.

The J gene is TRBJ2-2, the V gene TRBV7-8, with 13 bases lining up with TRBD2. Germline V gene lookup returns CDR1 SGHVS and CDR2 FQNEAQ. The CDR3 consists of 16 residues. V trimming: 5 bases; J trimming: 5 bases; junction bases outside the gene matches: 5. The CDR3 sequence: CASSHRLAGGTGELFF. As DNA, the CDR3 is TGTGCCAGCAGCCATCGACTAGCGGGAGGTACCGGGGAGCTGTTTTTT.

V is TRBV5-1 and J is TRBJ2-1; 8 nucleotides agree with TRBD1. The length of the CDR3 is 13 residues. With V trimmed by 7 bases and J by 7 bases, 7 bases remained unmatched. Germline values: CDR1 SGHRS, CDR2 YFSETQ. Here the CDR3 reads CASQPTGDNEQFF. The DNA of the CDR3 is TGCGCCAGCCAACCGACAGGGGATAATGAGCAGTTCTTC. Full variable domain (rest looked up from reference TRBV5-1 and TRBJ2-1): KAGVTQTPRYLIKTRGQQVTLSCSPISGHRSVSWYQQTPGQGLQFLFEYFSETQRNKGNFPGRFSGRQFSNSRSEMNVSTLELGDSALYLCASQPTGDNEQFFGPGTRLTVL.

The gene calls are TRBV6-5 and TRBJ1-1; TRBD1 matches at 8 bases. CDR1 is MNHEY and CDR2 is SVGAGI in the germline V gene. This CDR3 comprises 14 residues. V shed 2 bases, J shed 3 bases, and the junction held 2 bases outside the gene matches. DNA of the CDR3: TGTGCCAGCAGTTACGGACAGGGCGACACTGAAGCTTTCTTT. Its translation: CASSYGQGDTEAFF.

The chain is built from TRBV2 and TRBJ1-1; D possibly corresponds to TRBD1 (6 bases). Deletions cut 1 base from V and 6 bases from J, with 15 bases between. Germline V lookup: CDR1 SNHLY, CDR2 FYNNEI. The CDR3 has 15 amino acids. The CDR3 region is CASSEEGRGRPEAFF. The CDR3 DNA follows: TGTGCCAGCAGTGAAGAAGGTAGGGGGAGACCTGAAGCTTTCTTT.

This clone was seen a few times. CDR3 residues: CASRMTGVTEAFF. The CDR3 nucleotides read TGTGCCAGCCGAATGACAGGGGTCACTGAAGCTTTCTTT. V is TRBV6-5 and J is TRBJ1-1, with 8 bases fitting TRBD1. CDR1 and CDR2 from the germline V gene are MNHEY and SVGAGI. The CDR3 runs 13 residues. V trimming: 8 bases; J trimming: 4 bases; junction bases outside the gene matches: 6.

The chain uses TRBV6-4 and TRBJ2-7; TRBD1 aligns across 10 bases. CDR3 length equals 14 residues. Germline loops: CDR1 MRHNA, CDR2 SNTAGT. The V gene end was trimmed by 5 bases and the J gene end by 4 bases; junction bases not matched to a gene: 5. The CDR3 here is CASSQPGQGYEQYF. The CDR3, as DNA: TGTGCCAGCAGTCAACCGGGACAGGGGTACGAGCAGTACTTC.

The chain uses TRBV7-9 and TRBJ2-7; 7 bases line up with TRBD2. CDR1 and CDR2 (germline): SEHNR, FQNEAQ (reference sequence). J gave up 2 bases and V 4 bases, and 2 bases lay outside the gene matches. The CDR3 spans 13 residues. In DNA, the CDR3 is TGTGCCAGCAGCTCTGCGGGGGCCTACGAGCAGTACTTC. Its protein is CASSSAGAYEQYF. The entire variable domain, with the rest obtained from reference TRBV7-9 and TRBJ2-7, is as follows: DTGVSQNPRHKITKRGQNVTFRCDPISEHNRLYWYRQTLGQGPEFLTYFQNEAQLEKSRLLSDRFSAERPKGSFSTLEIQRTEQGDSAMYLCASSSAGAYEQYFGPGTRLTVT.

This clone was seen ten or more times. This CDR3 is CASSYNRGHTEAFF. CDR3 in DNA: TGTGCCAGCAGTTACAACAGGGGGCATACTGAAGCTTTCTTT. This rearrangement joins TRBV6-5 to TRBJ1-1; 9 bases fit TRBD1. In germline, CDR1 is MNHEY, CDR2 SVGAGI. The CDR3 sequence is 14 residues long. The trim removed 2 bases at V and 5 bases at J, leaving 3 bases unmatched.

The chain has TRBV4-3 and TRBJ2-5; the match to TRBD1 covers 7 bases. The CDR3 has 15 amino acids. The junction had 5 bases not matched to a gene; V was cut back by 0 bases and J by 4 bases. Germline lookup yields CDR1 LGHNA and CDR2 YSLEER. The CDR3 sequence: CASSQDRGGRETQYF. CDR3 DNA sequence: TGCGCCAGCAGCCAAGATCGAGGGGGCCGAGAGACCCAGTACTTC.

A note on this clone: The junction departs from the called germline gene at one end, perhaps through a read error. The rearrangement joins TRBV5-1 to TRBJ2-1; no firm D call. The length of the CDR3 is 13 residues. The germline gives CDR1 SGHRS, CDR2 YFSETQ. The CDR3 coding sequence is TGTGCCAGCAGCGCCGACATTTACAATGAGCAGTTCTTC. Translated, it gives CASSADIYNEQFF.

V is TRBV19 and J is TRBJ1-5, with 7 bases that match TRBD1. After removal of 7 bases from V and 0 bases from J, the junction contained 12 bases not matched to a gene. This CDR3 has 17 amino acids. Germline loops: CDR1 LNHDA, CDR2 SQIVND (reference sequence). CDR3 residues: CASTPGRGSRSNQPQHF. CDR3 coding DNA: TGTGCCAGTACCCCGGGCAGGGGGAGTCGTAGCAATCAGCCCCAGCATTTT.

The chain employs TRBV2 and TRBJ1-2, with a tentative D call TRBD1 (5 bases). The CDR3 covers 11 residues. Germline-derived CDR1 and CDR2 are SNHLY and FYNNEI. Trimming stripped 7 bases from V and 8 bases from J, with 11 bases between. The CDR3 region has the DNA TGTGCCAGCACCGACGGGGGAGGCTACACCTTC. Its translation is CASTDGGGYTF.

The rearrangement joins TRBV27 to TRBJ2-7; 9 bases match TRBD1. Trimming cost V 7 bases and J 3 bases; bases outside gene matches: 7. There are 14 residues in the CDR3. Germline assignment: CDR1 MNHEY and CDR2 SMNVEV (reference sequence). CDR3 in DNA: TGTGCCAGCAAACGACAGGGGGGTCTCTACGAGCAGTACTTC. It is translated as CASKRQGGLYEQYF.

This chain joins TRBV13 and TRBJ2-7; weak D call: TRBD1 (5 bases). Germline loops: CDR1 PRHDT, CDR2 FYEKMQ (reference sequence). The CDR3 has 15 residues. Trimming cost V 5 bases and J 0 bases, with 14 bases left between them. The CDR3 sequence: CASSPWGLSSYEQYF. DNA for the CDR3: TGTGCCAGCAGCCCGTGGGGCCTTAGCTCCTACGAGCAGTACTTC. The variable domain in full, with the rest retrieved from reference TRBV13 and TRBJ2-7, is AAGVIQSPRHLIKEKRETATLKCYPIPRHDTVYWYQQGPGQDPQFLISFYEKMQSDKGSIPDRFSAQQFSDYHSELNMSSLELGDSALYFCASSPWGLSSYEQYFGPGTRLTVT.